This is a list of T cell receptor beta chains from one sample in a study of shared clonotypes between healthy human individuals. Sequencing used immunoSEQ multiplex PCR; TCRdb keeps in-frame clones, though not all of them. The data show 2 million or so clones, roughly 96% seen once. Sequencing was performed on naive CD4+ T cells sorted from blood. Receptors originate from a man aged 18 to 35 in good health. CDR3s include the opening cysteine and the closing phenylalanine or tryptophan. D genes are given only for firm matches. The size entry is marked missing in some rows and otherwise reads once, few, many or a size class.

CAISGSYQETQYF,TGTGCCATCAGTGGATCGTACCAAGAGACCCAGTACTTC,TRBJ2-5,-,TRBV10-3,-
CSVTQGVFGNTIYF,TGCAGCGTTACACAGGGCGTATTTGGAAACACCATATATTTT,TRBJ1-3,-,TRBV29-1,-
CAWSVLGSGAQYF,TGTGCCTGGAGTGTACTAGGCAGCGGTGCCCAGTACTTC,TRBJ2-5,many,TRBV30,-
CASSQRQETQYF,TGTGCCAGCAGCCAACGTCAAGAGACCCAGTACTTC,TRBJ2-5,-,TRBV14,-
CASSRTGSSYEQYF,TGTGCCAGCAGTCGCACAGGGAGCTCCTACGAGCAGTACTTC,TRBJ2-7,-,TRBV6-6,-
CASSPRDRVYTDTQYF,TGTGCCAGCAGCCCCCGGGACAGGGTCTACACAGATACGCAGTATTTT,TRBJ2-3,-,TRBV11-1,TRBD1
CASHKPGPRSYEQYF,TGTGCCAGCCATAAGCCCGGGCCCCGCTCCTACGAGCAGTACTTC,TRBJ2-7,-,TRBV28,-
CASSRGDSGYTF,TGTGCCAGCAGTCGGGGGGACTCTGGCTACACCTTC,TRBJ1-2,-,TRBV6-5,-
CASSLYSGANVLTF,TGTGCCAGCAGCCTGTACTCTGGGGCCAACGTCCTGACTTTC,TRBJ2-6,-,TRBV9,-
CTSSQDLFTSGIGGKTQYF,TGCACCAGCAGCCAAGATCTTTTTACTAGCGGAATTGGTGGCAAGACCCAGTACTTC,TRBJ2-5,-,TRBV1,-
CASSNGANQPAFF,TGTGCCAGCAGCAACGGGGCAAACCAGCCCGCTTTCTTT,TRBJ1-1,-,TRBV6-5,-
CASSEATRLGQGSSPLHF,TGTGCCAGCAGTGAAGCTACTAGGCTTGGACAGGGATCTTCACCCCTCCACTTT,TRBJ1-6,-,TRBV6-1,TRBD1
CASKRGTVRIEKLFF,TGTGCCAGCAAGAGGGGCACTGTCCGAATTGAAAAACTGTTTTTT,TRBJ1-4,-,TRBV6-5,-
CASRGHNSPLHF,TGTGCCAGCCGGGGGCACAATTCACCCCTCCACTTT,TRBJ1-6,-,TRBV6-7,-
CASSTDRGSTDTQYF,TGTGCCAGCAGCACCGACAGGGGGAGCACAGATACGCAGTATTTT,TRBJ2-3,once,TRBV7-3,TRBD1
CASSTRAGVDYEQYF,TGTGCCAGCAGTACCCGAGCGGGAGTGGACTACGAGCAGTACTTC,TRBJ2-7,-,TRBV6-5,TRBD2
CASSGIGAREQYF,TGTGCCAGCAGTGGTATAGGCGCGCGCGAGCAGTACTTC,TRBJ2-7,few,TRBV25-1,-
CASSSLPSGAYEQYF,TGTGCCAGCAGTTCCCTTCCCAGCGGCGCCTACGAGCAGTACTTC,TRBJ2-7,-,TRBV6-5,-
CASSYSDRGSGNTIYF,TGTGCCAGCAGTTACTCGGACAGGGGGTCTGGAAACACCATATATTTT,TRBJ1-3,-,TRBV6-6,TRBD1
CASSPLRARDTEAFF,TGCGCCAGCAGCCCCCTTCGCGCAAGGGACACTGAAGCTTTCTTT,TRBJ1-1,once,TRBV5-1,-
CASTFSGGLTGELFF,TGTGCCAGCACCTTCTCGGGGGGGCTCACCGGGGAGCTGTTTTTT,TRBJ2-2,-,TRBV7-9,TRBD2
CASSPQAGLQETQYF,TGCGCCAGCAGCCCTCAGGCCGGCCTACAAGAGACCCAGTACTTC,TRBJ2-5,-,TRBV5-1,-
CASSVGLRDTQYF,TGTGCCAGCAGCGTAGGACTAAGAGATACGCAGTATTTT,TRBJ2-3,-,TRBV9,-
CASSSFERAGSTDTQYF,TGTGCCAGCAGCTCATTTGAGAGGGCAGGGAGCACAGATACGCAGTATTTT,TRBJ2-3,-,TRBV11-2,-
CASGEGGNQPQHF,TGTGCCAGCGGCGAGGGGGGTAATCAGCCCCAGCATTTT,TRBJ1-5,-,TRBV6-1,-
CASSPTRDLTAEAFF,TGTGCCAGCAGCCCCACCCGGGACCTAACCGCTGAAGCTTTCTTT,TRBJ1-1,-,TRBV11-2,-
CASSLDSGNQPQHF,TGCGCCAGCAGCTTGGACAGTGGGAATCAGCCCCAGCATTTT,TRBJ1-5,-,TRBV5-1,-
CASSLVPPVLGGSSYEQYF,TGTGCCAGCAGTTTAGTCCCCCCCGTACTAGGTGGAAGCTCCTACGAGCAGTACTTC,TRBJ2-7,-,TRBV27,-
CASSDGGRSYNQPQHF,TGCGCCAGCAGTGATGGAGGCAGGAGCTACAATCAGCCCCAGCATTTT,TRBJ1-5,many,TRBV10-2,-
CASSYRSNIYF,TGTGCCAGCAGCTATCGTTCGAACATATATTTT,TRBJ1-3,-,TRBV6-6,-
CASTGKETQYF,TGTGCCAGCACCGGTAAAGAGACCCAGTACTTC,TRBJ2-5,-,TRBV6-1,-
CASRDGGKKNIQYF,TGTGCCAGCAGAGACGGGGGGAAAAAAAACATTCAGTACTTC,TRBJ2-4,-,TRBV28,TRBD2
CAWSGSHETLHF,TGTGCCTGGAGTGGGTCCCACGAGACCCTCCACTTT,TRBJ1-6,once,TRBV30,-
CSVERTEGALAKNIQYF,TGCAGCGTTGAGAGGACCGAGGGGGCTCTAGCCAAAAACATTCAGTACTTC,TRBJ2-4,-,TRBV29-1,TRBD1
CSVEQGAHEQYF,TGCAGCGTTGAACAGGGGGCCCACGAGCAGTACTTC,TRBJ2-7,-,TRBV29-1,TRBD1
CAWSRPGQGVWAQYF,TGTGCCTGGAGCCGTCCGGGACAGGGGGTGTGGGCCCAGTACTTC,TRBJ2-5,-,TRBV30,TRBD1
CASSQDPTGELFF,TGTGCCAGCAGCCAGGATCCCACCGGGGAGCTGTTTTTT,TRBJ2-2,once,TRBV14,-
CAWSTGRGDQETQYF,TGTGCCTGGAGCACAGGGAGGGGGGATCAAGAGACCCAGTACTTC,TRBJ2-5,-,TRBV30,-
CASTPRAGANVLTF,TGTGCCAGCACCCCCAGGGCTGGGGCCAACGTCCTGACTTTC,TRBJ2-6,-,TRBV27,-
CASSAGQGLSNQPQHF,TGTGCCAGCAGCGCGGGACAGGGGTTGAGCAATCAGCCCCAGCATTTT,TRBJ1-5,-,TRBV9,TRBD1
CASSEGHTSYGYTF,TGTGCCAGCAGTGAAGGCCACACTTCCTATGGCTACACCTTC,TRBJ1-2,-,TRBV6-1,-
CASSSGPIRETQYF,TGTGCCAGCAGTTCCGGGCCTATCCGGGAGACCCAGTACTTC,TRBJ2-5,-,TRBV9,-
CASRGGQLTDTQYF,TGTGCCAGCAGGGGGGGACAGCTCACAGATACGCAGTATTTT,TRBJ2-3,-,TRBV6-1,-
CASSYRGTGDYEQYF,TGTGCCAGCAGTTACCGAGGGACAGGGGATTACGAGCAGTACTTC,TRBJ2-7,-,TRBV6-5,TRBD1